The source of this T cell receptor (beta chain) is a study of early T cells in non-severe SARS-CoV-2 infection. The table lists this clonotype with many counts. Its target is not known. Whole-study findings and limits: VDJdb matching, biased toward anti-spike CD8 responses, missed private and CD4 specificities.

CDR3 length equals 13 residues. The germline V gene has CDR1 LGHNA and CDR2 YNFKEQ. Between the trimmed V and J ends, which lost 0 bases and 12 bases, there was a span of 9 bases. Separate cDNA molecules each had unique molecular identifiers attached to them. Each CDR3 protein is one row after TCRdb ran MiXCR on the 5' RACE reads. The table has approximately 56,000 distinct CDR3 sequences, roughly 10% seen once. The TCR originated in an adult who was a healthcare worker with PCR-confirmed SARS-CoV-2 infection or an uninfected control (not recorded which). The rearrangement links TRBV4-2 to TRBJ1-6; D unclear. The specimen sequenced was whole blood. The CDR3 loop is CASSQDLEGPLHF. The CDR3 coding sequence is TGTGCCAGCAGCCAAGATCTGGAGGGACCCCTCCACTTT.